The 7 T cell receptor beta chains in this list originate from one sample, sequenced in a study of T cell responses to AZD1222 COVID-19 vaccine. The data were produced by immunoSEQ multiplex PCR, yet TCRdb's version contains in-frame clones alone and is incomplete. The table has approximately 100,000 clones, 90% to 95% seen once; the top ten hold 4.5%. The sequences come from peripheral blood, collected on day 0 of AZD1222 vaccination. The source of these receptors is an adult in good health.

The chain is built from TRBV19 and TRBJ1-1, with TRBD1 identical over 9 bases. The CDR3 loop spans 15 amino acids. Trimming at V came to 6 bases and at J to 6 bases, leaving 11 bases not matched to a gene. The V gene's germline CDR1 is LNHDA and CDR2 SQIVND (reference sequence). CDR3 amino acids: CASRTYRGRGAEAFF. CDR3 DNA sequence: TGTGCCAGTAGGACGTACAGGGGGCGCGGAGCTGAAGCTTTCTTT.

This chain links TRBV28 with TRBJ1-2; D uncertain. CDR1 and CDR2 from the germline V gene are MDHEN and SYDVKM. The CDR3 is 14 residues long. Trimming took 3 bases from V and 1 from J, leaving 9 bases between them. The CDR3 protein is CASSFYRFNYGYTF. CDR3 DNA: TGTGCCAGCAGTTTTTACAGATTTAACTATGGCTACACCTTC.

The chain joins TRBV7-9 to TRBJ2-7; possible D gene TRBD1, 5 bases. Trimming removed 2 bases at V and 2 bases at J, with 10 bases between. There are 14 residues in the CDR3. CDR1 and CDR2 (germline): SEHNR, FQNEAQ (reference sequence). CDR3 bases: TGTGCCAGCAGCTTAACACAGGCTACCTACGAGCAGTACTTC. This translates into CASSLTQATYEQYF.

This rearrangement joins TRBV29-1 to TRBJ2-2, with a weak D call TRBD1 (6 bases). The CDR3 is 12 residues long. V lost 3 bases and J lost 7, with 9 bases in between. CDR1 and CDR2 from the germline V gene are SQVTM and ANQGSEA. CDR3 DNA sequence: TGCAGCGTTGATGCAGGGGACGGGGAGCTGTTTTTT. It specifies CSVDAGDGELFF.

The chain links TRBV5-1 to TRBJ1-2; D gene uncertain. Germline V CDR1 and CDR2: SGHRS, YFSETQ. The V gene lost 1 base and the J gene lost 3 bases, with 10 bases spanning the gap. The CDR3 runs 14 residues. In DNA, the CDR3 is TGCGCCAGCAGCTTGTTCCTAAGGGACTATGGCTACACCTTC. Protein sequence: CASSLFLRDYGYTF.

The J gene is TRBJ2-1, the V gene TRBV27; TRBD1 agrees at 11 bases. Unmatched junction bases numbered 2, after V lost 0 bases and J lost 7 bases. The CDR3 is 15 residues long. Germline lookup yields CDR1 MNHEY and CDR2 SMNVEV (reference sequence). Here the CDR3 reads CASSLSDRGLNEQFF. CDR3 DNA sequence: TGTGCCAGCAGTTTATCGGACAGGGGGCTTAATGAGCAGTTCTTC.

V gene TRBV5-1 combines with J gene TRBJ1-2, with 8 bases fitting TRBD1. J lost 6 bases, V lost 0 bases, and 4 bases had no gene match. The CDR3 spans 14 residues. Germline V gene lookup returns CDR1 SGHRS and CDR2 YFSETQ. The CDR3 is CASSLGAGGDGYTF. The CDR3 DNA sequence: TGCGCCAGCAGCTTGGGGGCAGGGGGCGATGGCTACACCTTC.